This T cell receptor (beta chain) was identified during a study of neurological immune-mediated disorders (dated by TCRdb to between 2018 and 2021). At the level of the whole study: Peripheral blood TCR-beta repertoires from HTLV-I-associated myelopathy (HAM/TSP) patients, multiple sclerosis patients and healthy controls were compared by UMI-based sequencing. Longitudinal samples, technical triplicates and paired sorted CD4+ and CD8+ T-cell subsets, alongside PBMC samples, were included among the roughly 100 TCR-beta libraries. Of the 65 to 70 subjects in the cohort, about 14 were HAM/TSP patients, some 35 were multiple sclerosis patients, and some 20 were healthy controls.

The germline V gene provides CDR1 SGHRS and CDR2 YFSETQ. The V end gives up 1 base and the J end 7 bases, leaving 5 bases in the junction not matched to a gene. There are 15 amino acids in the CDR3, from cysteine to phenylalanine inclusive. Kept here is only the CDR3 DNA, which spans 45 bases and is read in frame from base 1. To synthesize cDNA, template-switch 5'RACE was performed with a primer carrying a 10-nucleotide random unique molecular identifier so that each TCR transcript was tagged. Every sequencing run covered 15-18 subjects and yielded more than 170 million TCR-beta sequences. The RNeasy kit was used for extraction of total RNA. The KAPA Real-time Library Amplification kit was used to amplify TCR-beta VDJ regions with primers targeting the TCR constant region and the 5'RACE anchor. Sample indexes and Illumina adaptors were added in a first PCR, after which library yield was increased in a second PCR. After Ampure bead purification, the TCR product of roughly 650 bp was size-selected on a 2% E-gel SizeSelection system. Before pooling, libraries had their quality checked on a Bioanalyzer, their concentration measured with Qubit, and their quantity determined with the Kapa Library Quantification kit. Libraries were sequenced paired-end 2 x 150 bp on an Illumina HiSeq 2500. To increase sequence diversity, about 23-30% phiX was spiked into each library pool. The study's own analysis went as follows. Quality-filtered reads were processed with the UMI-based MiGEC pipeline, and over 75% of raw TCR sequences were removed by the MiGEC pipeline during error correction. VDJ genes were aligned to IMGT germline references, and clonotypes were defined by unique CDR3 amino acid sequence plus V-J genes. VDJtools evaluated clonal expansion, Shannon diversity and CDR3 relatedness (CalcPairwiseDistances, ClusterSamples); CLCbio workbench built phylogenetic trees. Using coefficient-of-variation modelling across technical triplicates, the study counted a clone as expanded if it had at least 8 unique UMIs. TCRdb redid the processing of the public reads, applying fastp at Q25 and MiXCR, and retained in-frame beta chains. Each entry is one CDR3 protein sequence, shown with its most common DNA and genes. The V and J calls here are based on TCRdb, not the publication. The sample data list tens of thousands of distinct CDR3 sequences, and 10% of these were observed just once. The ten largest clones add up to about 1.8% of the sample.

The healthy controls were volunteers from a blood bank in Maryland, USA. Libraries from unsorted PBMCs were made from 2 million PBMCs kept in RNAlater at -80 degrees C until RNA extraction. Peripheral blood was subjected to Ficoll-Hypaque density gradient centrifugation to isolate PBMCs, which were then cryopreserved in liquid nitrogen. Overall study outcomes, separate from this receptor: Across subjects, expanded clones never shared an identical CDR3 amino acid sequence, which suggests that the TCR-beta repertoires in every group were private. TCR clonal expansion was highest in HAM/TSP patients and lowest in MS patients, with MS patients falling below even healthy controls.

This clonotype was seen repeatedly, ten times or more. What this receptor recognizes is not known. Base quality data are lacking; no much larger clone is found one base away. The sequence was collected from a man aged 35 to 55 in good health. Sequenced material: PBMCs. The V and J genes are TRBV5-1 and TRBJ1-6, and 7 bases in between align with TRBD1. The CDR3 loop reads CASSLSGQRNSPLHF. The bases are TGCGCCAGCAGCTTGTCGGGACAGAGAAATTCACCCCTCCACTTT. Outside the CDR3, residues come from the reference TRBV5-1 and TRBJ1-6 proteins, so the full variable domain is: KAGVTQTPRYLIKTRGQQVTLSCSPISGHRSVSWYQQTPGQGLQFLFEYFSETQRNKGNFPGRFSGRQFSNSRSEMNVSTLELGDSALYLCASSLSGQRNSPLHFGNGTRLTVT.